This TCR beta chain stems from a study of T cells expressing NK-cell markers. Background on the study: Each TCR beta repertoire originated in sorted T cells that were CD3+CD56+NKG2C+, CD3+CD56+NKG2C- or CD3+CD56-NKG2C+. General study points: For four donors, these clonotypes were likewise the leading ones in the CD3+CD56-NKG2C+ fraction. Each of a handful of donors carried dominant NKG2C+ clonotypes accounting for roughly 1.0-7.5% of CD8+ T cells.

On this clonotype: Antigen unknown.

Germline V gene data show CDR1 as KGHDR and CDR2 as SFDVKD. This CDR3 comprises 14 residues. Reanalyzing the 5' RACE reads, TCRdb keeps one entry per CDR3 protein, without DNA. The sample data list 300,000 to 450,000 distinct CDR3 sequences. Input material: blood T cells: a sorted CD56 or NKG2C T cell subset, CD4+ or CD8+ T cells, or bulk PBMC T cells (not recorded which). The clonotype originates from a man aged 18-70 years in good health. This chain uses TRBV24-1 with TRBJ2-1; without DNA, the TCRdb call of TRBD2 cannot be checked. The CDR3 sequence is CATSVAGLSNEQFF.